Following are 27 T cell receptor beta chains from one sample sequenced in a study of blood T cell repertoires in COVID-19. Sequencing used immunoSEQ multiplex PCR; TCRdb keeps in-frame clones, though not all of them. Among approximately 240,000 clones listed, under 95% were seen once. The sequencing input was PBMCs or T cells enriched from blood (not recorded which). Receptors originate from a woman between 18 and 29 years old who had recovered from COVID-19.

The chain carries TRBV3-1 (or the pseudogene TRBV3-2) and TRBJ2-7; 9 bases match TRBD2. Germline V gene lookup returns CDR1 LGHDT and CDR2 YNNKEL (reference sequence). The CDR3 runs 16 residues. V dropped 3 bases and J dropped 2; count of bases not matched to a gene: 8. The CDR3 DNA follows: TGTGCCAGCAGCCATGCCCCTAGCGGGACCCCCTACGAGCAGTACTTC. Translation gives CASSHAPSGTPYEQYF.

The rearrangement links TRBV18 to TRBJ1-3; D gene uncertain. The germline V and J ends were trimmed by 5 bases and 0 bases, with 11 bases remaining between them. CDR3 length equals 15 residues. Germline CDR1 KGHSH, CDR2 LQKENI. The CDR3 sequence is CASSSLRDSGNTIYF. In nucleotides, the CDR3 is TGTGCCAGCTCAAGTCTCCGGGACTCTGGAAACACCATATATTTT. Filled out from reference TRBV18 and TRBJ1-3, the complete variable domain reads NAGVMQNPRHLVRRRGQEARLRCSPMKGHSHVYWYRQLPEEGLKFMVYLQKENIIDESGMPKERFSAEFPKEGPSILRIQQVVRGDSAAYFCASSSLRDSGNTIYFGEGSWLTVV.

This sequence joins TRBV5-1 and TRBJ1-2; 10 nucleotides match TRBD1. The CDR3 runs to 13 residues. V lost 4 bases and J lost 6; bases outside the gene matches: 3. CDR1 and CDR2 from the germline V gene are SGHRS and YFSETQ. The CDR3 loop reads CASSGTGEDGYTF. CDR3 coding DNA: TGCGCCAGCAGCGGGACAGGGGAGGATGGCTACACCTTC.

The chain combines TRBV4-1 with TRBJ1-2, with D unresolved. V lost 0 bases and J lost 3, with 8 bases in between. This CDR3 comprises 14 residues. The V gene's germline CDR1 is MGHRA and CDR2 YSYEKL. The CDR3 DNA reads TGCGCCAGCAGCCAAGATCGGGGTGACTATGGCTACACCTTC. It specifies CASSQDRGDYGYTF.

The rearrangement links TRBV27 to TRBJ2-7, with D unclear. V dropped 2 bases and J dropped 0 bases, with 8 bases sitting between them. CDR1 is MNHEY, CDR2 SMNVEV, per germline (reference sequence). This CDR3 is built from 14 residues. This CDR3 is CASSLGQSSYEQYF. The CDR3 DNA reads TGTGCCAGCAGTTTAGGGCAAAGCTCCTACGAGCAGTACTTC.

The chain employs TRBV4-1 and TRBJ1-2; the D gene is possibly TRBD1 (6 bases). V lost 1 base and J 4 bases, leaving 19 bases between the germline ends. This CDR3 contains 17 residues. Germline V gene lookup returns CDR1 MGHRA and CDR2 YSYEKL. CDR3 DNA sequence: TGCGCCAGCAGCCAAGTAGGCCAGGGGTTGGCTGCCTATGGCTACACCTTC. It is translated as CASSQVGQGLAAYGYTF.

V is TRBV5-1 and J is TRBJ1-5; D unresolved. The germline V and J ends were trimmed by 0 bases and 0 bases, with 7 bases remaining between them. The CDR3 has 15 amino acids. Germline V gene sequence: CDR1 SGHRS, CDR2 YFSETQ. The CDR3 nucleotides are TGCGCCAGCAGCTTGGACACGAATAGCAATCAGCCCCAGCATTTT. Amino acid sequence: CASSLDTNSNQPQHF.

As DNA, the CDR3 is TGTGCCAGCAGCGTAGAGGACAGGGACTCACCCCTCCACTTT. Translation: CASSVEDRDSPLHF. This chain links TRBV9 with TRBJ1-6; 8 nucleotides line up with TRBD1. CDR3 length equals 14 residues. V shed 0 bases and J 10 bases; nucleotides not matched to a gene: 3. Germline CDR1 and CDR2: SGDLS and YYNGEE.

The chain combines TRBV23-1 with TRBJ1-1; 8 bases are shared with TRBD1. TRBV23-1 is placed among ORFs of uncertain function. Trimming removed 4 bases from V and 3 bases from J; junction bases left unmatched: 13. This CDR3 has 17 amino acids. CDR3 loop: CASSPKARDRSDTEAFF. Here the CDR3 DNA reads TGCGCCAGCAGTCCCAAAGCCCGGGACAGGTCCGACACTGAAGCTTTCTTT.

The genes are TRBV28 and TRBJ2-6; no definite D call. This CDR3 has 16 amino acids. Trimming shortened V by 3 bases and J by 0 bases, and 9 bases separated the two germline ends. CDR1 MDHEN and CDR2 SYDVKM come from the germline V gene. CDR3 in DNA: TGTGCCAGCAGTTTGGCAGGAACCTCTGGGGCCAACGTCCTGACTTTC. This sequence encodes CASSLAGTSGANVLTF.

The chain's CDR3 is CSVGGRAADTQYF. As DNA, the CDR3 is TGCAGCGTTGGGGGGCGGGCGGCAGATACGCAGTATTTT. The chain employs TRBV29-1 and TRBJ2-3, with D perhaps matching TRBD1 (6 bases). V lost 4 bases to trimming and J lost 4 bases, with 12 bases between them. This CDR3 contains 13 residues. In germline, CDR1 is SQVTM, CDR2 ANQGSEA.

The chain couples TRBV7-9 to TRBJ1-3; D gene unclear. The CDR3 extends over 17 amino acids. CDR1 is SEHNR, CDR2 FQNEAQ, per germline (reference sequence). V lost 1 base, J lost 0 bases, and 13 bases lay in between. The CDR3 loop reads CASSLGSSGDSGNTIYF. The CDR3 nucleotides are TGTGCCAGCAGCTTAGGGTCGAGCGGTGACTCTGGAAACACCATATATTTT.

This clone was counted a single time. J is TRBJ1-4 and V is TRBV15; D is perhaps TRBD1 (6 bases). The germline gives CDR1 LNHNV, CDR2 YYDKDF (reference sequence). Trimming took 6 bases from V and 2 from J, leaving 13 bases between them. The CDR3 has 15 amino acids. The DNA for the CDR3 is TGTGCCACCAGGGCGGGGGCGCGCACTAATGAAAAACTGTTTTTT. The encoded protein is CATRAGARTNEKLFF.

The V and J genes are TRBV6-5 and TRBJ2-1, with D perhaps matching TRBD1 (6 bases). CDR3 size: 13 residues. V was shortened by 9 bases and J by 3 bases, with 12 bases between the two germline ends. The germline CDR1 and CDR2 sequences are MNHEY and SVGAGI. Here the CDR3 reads CASGTSDYNEQFF. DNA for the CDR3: TGTGCCAGTGGGACAAGCGACTACAATGAGCAGTTCTTC.

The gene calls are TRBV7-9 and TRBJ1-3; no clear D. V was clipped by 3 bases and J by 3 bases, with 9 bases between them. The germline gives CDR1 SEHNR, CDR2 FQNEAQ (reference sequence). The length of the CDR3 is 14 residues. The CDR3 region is CASSLTGFGNTIYF. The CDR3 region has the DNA TGTGCCAGCAGCTTGACCGGGTTTGGAAACACCATATATTTT.

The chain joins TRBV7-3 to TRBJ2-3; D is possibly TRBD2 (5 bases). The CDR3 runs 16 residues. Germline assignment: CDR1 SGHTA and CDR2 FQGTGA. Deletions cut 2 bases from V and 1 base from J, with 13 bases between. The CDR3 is CASSLHVGEGTDTQYF. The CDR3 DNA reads TGTGCCAGCAGCTTACACGTCGGGGAAGGCACAGATACGCAGTATTTT.

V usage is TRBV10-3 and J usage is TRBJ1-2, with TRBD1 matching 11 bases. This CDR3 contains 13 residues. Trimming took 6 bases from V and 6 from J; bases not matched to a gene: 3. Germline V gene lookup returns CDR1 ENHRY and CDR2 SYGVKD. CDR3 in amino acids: CAISRGQGDGYTF. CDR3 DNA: TGTGCCATCAGCCGGGGACAGGGGGATGGCTACACCTTC.

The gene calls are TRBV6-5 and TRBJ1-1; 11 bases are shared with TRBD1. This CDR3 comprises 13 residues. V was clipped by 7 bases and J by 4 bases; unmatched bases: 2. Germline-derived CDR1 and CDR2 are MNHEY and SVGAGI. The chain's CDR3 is CASKGTGGTEAFF. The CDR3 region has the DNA TGTGCCAGCAAGGGGACAGGGGGCACTGAAGCTTTCTTT.

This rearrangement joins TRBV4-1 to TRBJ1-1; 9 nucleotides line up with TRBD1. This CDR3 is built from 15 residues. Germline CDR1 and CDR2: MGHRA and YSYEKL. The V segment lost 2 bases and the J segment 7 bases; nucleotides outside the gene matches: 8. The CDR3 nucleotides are TGCGCCAGCAGCCAAACAGGGGGCAGTTACAGTGAAGCTTTCTTT. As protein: CASSQTGGSYSEAFF.

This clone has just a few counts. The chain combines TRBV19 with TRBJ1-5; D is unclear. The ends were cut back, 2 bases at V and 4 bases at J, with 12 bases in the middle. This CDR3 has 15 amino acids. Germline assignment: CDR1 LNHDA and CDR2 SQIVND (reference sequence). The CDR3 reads CASSIRYPGNQPQHF. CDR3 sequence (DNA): TGTGCCAGTAGTATAAGATATCCGGGGAATCAGCCCCAGCATTTT.

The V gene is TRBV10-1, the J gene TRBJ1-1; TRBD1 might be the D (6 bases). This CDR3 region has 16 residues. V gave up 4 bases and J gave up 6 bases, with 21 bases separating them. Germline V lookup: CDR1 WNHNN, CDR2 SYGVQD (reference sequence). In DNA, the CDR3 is TGCGCCAGCAGTGTGAGTGTCCAGGGGATTAGGTCTGAAGCTTTCTTT. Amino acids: CASSVSVQGIRSEAFF.

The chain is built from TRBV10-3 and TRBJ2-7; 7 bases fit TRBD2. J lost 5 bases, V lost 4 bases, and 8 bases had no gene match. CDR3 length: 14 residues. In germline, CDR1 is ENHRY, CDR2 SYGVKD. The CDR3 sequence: CAISGGGRRHEQYF. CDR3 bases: TGTGCCATCAGTGGTGGCGGGAGACGGCACGAGCAGTACTTC.

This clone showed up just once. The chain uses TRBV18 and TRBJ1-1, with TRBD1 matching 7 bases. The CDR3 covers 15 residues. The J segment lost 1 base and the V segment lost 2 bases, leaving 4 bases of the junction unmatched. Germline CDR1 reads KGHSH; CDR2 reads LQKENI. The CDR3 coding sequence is TGTGCCAGCTCACCAGAGACAGGGCCGAACACTGAAGCTTTCTTT. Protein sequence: CASSPETGPNTEAFF.

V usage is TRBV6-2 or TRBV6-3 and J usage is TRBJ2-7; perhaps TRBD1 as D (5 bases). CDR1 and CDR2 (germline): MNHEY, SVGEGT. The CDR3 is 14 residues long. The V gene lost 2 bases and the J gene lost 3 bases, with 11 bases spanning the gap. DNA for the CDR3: TGTGCCAGCAGTTACCTCCAGGGATTCTACGAGCAGTACTTC. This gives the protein CASSYLQGFYEQYF.

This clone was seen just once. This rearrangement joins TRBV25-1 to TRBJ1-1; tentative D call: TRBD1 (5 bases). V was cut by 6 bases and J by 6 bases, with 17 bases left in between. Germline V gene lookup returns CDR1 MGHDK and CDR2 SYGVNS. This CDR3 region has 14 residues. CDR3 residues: CASRAAGTGPEAFF. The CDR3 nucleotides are TGTGCCAGCAGAGCGGCGGGGACGGGGCCTGAAGCTTTCTTT. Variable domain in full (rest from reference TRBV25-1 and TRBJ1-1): EADIYQTPRYLVIGTGKKITLECSQTMGHDKMYWYQQDPGMELHLIHYSYGVNSTEKGDLSSESTVSRIRTEHFPLTLESARPSHTSQYLCASRAAGTGPEAFFGQGTRLTVV.

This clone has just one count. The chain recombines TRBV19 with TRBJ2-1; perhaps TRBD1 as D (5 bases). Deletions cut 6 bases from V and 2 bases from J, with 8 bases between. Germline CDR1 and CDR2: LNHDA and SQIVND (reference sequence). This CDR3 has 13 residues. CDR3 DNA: TGTGCCAGTAGCCCGACAGCCTACAATGAGCAGTTCTTC. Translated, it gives CASSPTAYNEQFF.

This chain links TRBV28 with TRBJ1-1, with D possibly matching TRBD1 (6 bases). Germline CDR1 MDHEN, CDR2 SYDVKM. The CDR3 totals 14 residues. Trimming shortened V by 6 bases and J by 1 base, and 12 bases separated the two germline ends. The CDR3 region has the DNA TGTGCCAGCAGGCGCATGGACAGGAACACTGAAGCTTTCTTT. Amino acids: CASRRMDRNTEAFF. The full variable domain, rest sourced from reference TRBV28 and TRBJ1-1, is DVKVTQSSRYLVKRTGEKVFLECVQDMDHENMFWYRQDPGLGLRLIYFSYDVKMKEKGDIPEGYSVSREKKERFSLILESASTNQTSMYLCASRRMDRNTEAFFGQGTRLTVV.